These 25 T cell receptor beta chains share one sample of origin, sequenced in a study of blood T cell repertoires in COVID-19. Sequenced by immunoSEQ multiplex PCR; TCRdb stores in-frame clones only, minus some. The sample has 250,000 to 300,000 clones, almost 90% seen once. Material for sequencing was peripheral blood. The receptors stem from a woman aged 25-40 years with COVID-19, enrolled during active disease.

With regard to this clone: Other DNA sequences in this sample translate to the same CDR3. V is TRBV28 and J is TRBJ2-2, with TRBD1 identical over 9 bases. Looked up from germline, CDR1 is MDHEN and CDR2 is SYDVKM. The CDR3 is 14 amino acids. The ends lost 3 bases at V and 5 bases at J; junction bases unmatched: 1. CDR3 sequence: CASSLTGGTGELFF. The DNA of the CDR3 is TGTGCCAGCAGTTTGACAGGGGGAACCGGGGAGCTGTTTTTT.

The V and J genes are TRBV30 and TRBJ2-5; 10 bases fit TRBD2. V shed 3 bases, J shed 5 bases, and the junction held 6 bases outside the gene matches. CDR1 GTSNPN and CDR2 SVGIG come from the germline V gene (reference sequence). CDR3 length: 14 residues. The CDR3 sequence is CAWRVAGGEETQYF. The CDR3 nucleotides read TGTGCCTGGAGAGTAGCGGGAGGTGAGGAGACCCAGTACTTC.

This clone has just one count. V and J are TRBV27 and TRBJ2-1; TRBD2 matches 14 bases. The length of the CDR3 is 15 residues. V gave up 5 bases and J gave up 9 bases; unmatched junction bases: 6. Per germline, CDR1 MNHEY and CDR2 SMNVEV (reference sequence). The DNA for the CDR3 is TGTGCCAGCAGTCTGGGGACTAGCGGGAGTGGTGAGCAGTTCTTC. The encoded protein is CASSLGTSGSGEQFF.

The chain's CDR3 is CASSLNAGVGNEQFF. For the CDR3, the DNA is TGTGCCAGCAGCTTGAACGCGGGAGTTGGGAATGAGCAGTTCTTC. The chain uses TRBV5-4 and TRBJ2-1, with TRBD2 matching over 7 bases. Unmatched junction bases numbered 8, after V lost 1 base and J lost 7 bases. Germline V CDR1 and CDR2: SGHNT, YYREEE (reference sequence). The CDR3 has 15 residues.

The V gene is TRBV27, the J gene TRBJ2-5; the D is unclear. The CDR3 contains 13 residues. The germline V gene has CDR1 MNHEY and CDR2 SMNVEV (reference sequence). Trimming took 3 bases from V and 2 from J, leaving 7 bases between them. CDR3 DNA sequence: TGTGCCAGCAGTTTCGGGTCGCAAGAGACCCAGTACTTC. This gives the protein CASSFGSQETQYF.

The chain is built from TRBV7-2 and TRBJ2-3, with 10 positions matching TRBD2. After removal of 1 base from V and 7 bases from J, the junction contained 8 bases not matched to a gene. This CDR3 has 16 residues. In germline, CDR1 is SGHTA, CDR2 FQGNSA. Here the CDR3 reads CASSLEATSGRNTQYF. Written as DNA, the CDR3 is TGTGCCAGCAGCTTAGAAGCGACTAGCGGGCGGAATACGCAGTATTTT. The full variable domain, rest sourced from reference TRBV7-2 and TRBJ2-3, is GAGVSQSPSNKVTEKGKDVELRCDPISGHTALYWYRQSLGQGLEFLIYFQGNSAPDKSGLPSDRFSAERTGGSVSTLTIQRTQQEDSAVYLCASSLEATSGRNTQYFGPGTRLTVL.

The V and J genes are TRBV28 and TRBJ2-7, with no clear D. Trimming pared 7 bases from V and 4 bases from J, leaving 17 bases between. This CDR3 is 14 amino acids long. Germline loops: CDR1 MDHEN, CDR2 SYDVKM. CDR3 region: CASTLTRRRYEQYF. In DNA, the CDR3 is TGTGCCAGCACTCTAACCCGGAGACGGTACGAGCAGTACTTC.

The chain carries TRBV4-1 and TRBJ2-3; 13 nucleotides match TRBD2. V was pared by 1 base and J by 2 bases, with 12 bases of the junction left unmatched. Germline V gene data show CDR1 as MGHRA and CDR2 as YSYEKL. The CDR3 has 20 amino acids. CDR3 bases: TGCGCCAGCAGCCAAGGAACGAACCGGGGACTAGCGGGATACACAGATACGCAGTATTTT. This codes for CASSQGTNRGLAGYTDTQYF.

The rearrangement joins TRBV27 to TRBJ1-1; no clear D. CDR1 is MNHEY and CDR2 is SMNVEV in the germline V gene (reference sequence). The V and J ends lost 10 bases and 1 base respectively, with 13 bases between them. This CDR3 contains 13 residues. The CDR3 is CATRRTGNTEAFF. CDR3 bases: TGTGCCACGCGGAGGACGGGGAACACTGAAGCTTTCTTT.

This rearrangement joins TRBV19 to TRBJ1-5, with D perhaps TRBD1 (5 bases). The CDR3 consists of 14 residues. V was shortened by 2 bases and J by 6 bases, with 11 bases between the two germline ends. Per germline, CDR1 LNHDA and CDR2 SQIVND (reference sequence). The CDR3 spells CASSIRGPVQPQHF. The CDR3 DNA is TGTGCCAGTAGTATAAGGGGTCCGGTTCAGCCCCAGCATTTT.

The rearrangement uses TRBV4-1 and TRBJ1-1; 7 positions agree with TRBD1. The germline V gene encodes CDR1 MGHRA and CDR2 YSYEKL. With 2 bases clipped from V and 0 bases from J, the junction kept 3 bases outside the gene matches. CDR3 length: 15 residues. CDR3 loop: CASSQSTGVNTEAFF. The CDR3 coding sequence is TGCGCCAGCAGCCAATCCACAGGGGTGAACACTGAAGCTTTCTTT.

The V gene is TRBV30, the J gene TRBJ2-3, with 9 bases aligning to TRBD1. V gave up 3 bases and J gave up 1 base; unmatched junction bases: 2. CDR3 length equals 14 residues. Germline values: CDR1 GTSNPN, CDR2 SVGIG (reference sequence). The CDR3: CAWRRTGGTDTQYF. The CDR3, as DNA: TGTGCCTGGAGAAGGACAGGGGGCACAGATACGCAGTATTTT.

This chain joins TRBV18 and TRBJ1-4; a weak D match, TRBD1 (6 bases). V dropped 3 bases and J dropped 7 bases, with 9 bases sitting between them. The CDR3 sequence is 13 residues long. The germline V gene has CDR1 KGHSH and CDR2 LQKENI. The DNA for the CDR3 is TGTGCCAGCTCACCGAGACAGGCTGAAAAACTGTTTTTT. Its protein is CASSPRQAEKLFF.

The V gene is TRBV2, the J gene TRBJ1-4; 7 positions match TRBD1. Germline-derived CDR1 and CDR2 are SNHLY and FYNNEI. With 3 bases clipped from V and 7 bases from J, the junction kept 2 bases outside the gene matches. CDR3 length: 13 amino acids. For the CDR3, the DNA is TGTGCCAGCAGTGAGAGGACAGGTGAAAAACTGTTTTTT. It codes for CASSERTGEKLFF. Full variable domain (remainder filled in from reference TRBV2 and TRBJ1-4): EPEVTQTPSHQVTQMGQEVILRCVPISNHLYFYWYRQILGQKVEFLVSFYNNEISEKSEIFDDQFSVERPDGSNFTLKIRSTKLEDSAMYFCASSERTGEKLFFGSGTQLSVL.

The chain joins TRBV19 to TRBJ2-4; D is perhaps TRBD1 (6 bases). The CDR3 is 14 amino acids. Trimming took 0 bases from V and 6 from J, leaving 9 bases between them. From germline, CDR1 is LNHDA and CDR2 SQIVND (reference sequence). Here the CDR3 reads CASSIEGAINIQYF. The CDR3 bases are TGTGCCAGTAGTATAGAGGGGGCGATAAACATTCAGTACTTC.

The gene calls are TRBV6-5 and TRBJ1-1; TRBD1 matches 7 bases. This CDR3 has 13 amino acids. Trimming took 7 bases from V and 9 from J; bases not matched to a gene: 11. CDR1 and CDR2 (germline): MNHEY, SVGAGI. CDR3 residues: CASTARRGLQAFF. CDR3 sequence (DNA): TGTGCCAGCACCGCCAGGAGGGGGCTCCAAGCTTTCTTT.

The V gene is TRBV30, the J gene TRBJ2-3, with D perhaps matching TRBD2 (6 bases). The CDR3 loop spans 13 amino acids. The germline gives CDR1 GTSNPN, CDR2 SVGIG (reference sequence). V gave up 4 bases and J gave up 8 bases, with 16 bases separating them. The DNA for the CDR3 is TGTGCCTGGAATCCGGGACTCTCTGTTACGCAGTATTTT. This codes for CAWNPGLSVTQYF.

The V and J genes are TRBV7-8 and TRBJ1-6; 7 bases map to TRBD1. Germline lookup yields CDR1 SGHVS and CDR2 FQNEAQ. The length of the CDR3 is 16 residues. Trimming cost V 1 base and J 7 bases; bases outside gene matches: 7. The chain's CDR3 is CASSLVGGARNSPLHF. In DNA form, the CDR3 reads TGTGCCAGCAGCTTAGTAGGGGGCGCGAGGAATTCACCCCTCCACTTT. Based on the CDR3 plus reference TRBV7-8 and TRBJ1-6, the full variable domain is GAGVSQSPRYKVAKRGQDVALRCDPISGHVSLFWYQQALGQGPEFLTYFQNEAQLDKSGLPSDRFFAERPEGSVSTLKIQRTQQEDSAVYLCASSLVGGARNSPLHFGNGTRLTVT.

This chain joins TRBV4-1 and TRBJ1-2; TRBD1 matches 7 bases. The germline V gene encodes CDR1 MGHRA and CDR2 YSYEKL. The CDR3 sequence is 15 residues long. Losses at the gene ends were 3 bases for V and 8 bases for J; bases not matched to a gene: 12. The CDR3 spells CASSHSDRSYLGYTF. CDR3 in DNA: TGCGCCAGCAGCCACTCGGACAGGTCGTATTTGGGCTACACCTTC.

This clone was seen only once. The chain links TRBV11-3 to TRBJ2-1; 7 positions match TRBD2. Looked up from germline, CDR1 is SGHNT and CDR2 is YENEEA. This CDR3 has 15 amino acids. J lost 7 bases, V lost 3 bases, and 9 bases had no gene match. In DNA form, the CDR3 reads TGTGCCAGCAGCTTTGGGAGGGCCCACACGAATGAGCAGTTCTTC. Translated: CASSFGRAHTNEQFF.

The CDR3 here is CASSQVTGDTEAFF. The CDR3 coding sequence is TGCGCCAGCAGCCAAGTAACAGGGGACACTGAAGCTTTCTTT. The chain combines TRBV4-3 with TRBJ1-1, with TRBD1 matching 7 bases. From germline, CDR1 is LGHNA and CDR2 YSLEER. The CDR3 has 14 amino acids. J was trimmed by 3 bases and V by 1 base; bases with no gene match: 2.

This clone was counted between two and nine times. V gene TRBV5-1 combines with J gene TRBJ2-1; D is ambiguous. V was cut by 5 bases and J by 6 bases, with 18 bases left in between. This CDR3 region has 15 residues. Per the germline V gene, CDR1 is SGHRS and CDR2 is YFSETQ. DNA of the CDR3: TGCGCCAGCAGAACGAACGACTGGAACGGCAATGAGCAGTTCTTC. It yields the protein CASRTNDWNGNEQFF. The whole variable domain, filled in from reference TRBV5-1 and TRBJ2-1, reads KAGVTQTPRYLIKTRGQQVTLSCSPISGHRSVSWYQQTPGQGLQFLFEYFSETQRNKGNFPGRFSGRQFSNSRSEMNVSTLELGDSALYLCASRTNDWNGNEQFFGPGTRLTVL.

This sequence joins TRBV19 and TRBJ2-2; 10 bases match TRBD1. The CDR3 runs to 14 residues. CDR1 is LNHDA and CDR2 is SQIVND in the germline V gene (reference sequence). V trimming: 10 bases; J trimming: 6 bases; junction bases outside the gene matches: 8. CDR3 nucleotide sequence: TGTGCCACCGGGGGACAGGGGATGGCCGGGGAGCTGTTTTTT. Its protein is CATGGQGMAGELFF.

The V gene is TRBV5-1, the J gene TRBJ1-4, with TRBD1 identical over 8 bases. CDR3 length: 14 amino acids. V was clipped by 5 bases and J by 6 bases; unmatched bases: 6. Germline CDR1 and CDR2: SGHRS and YFSETQ. CDR3 amino acids: CASSRQGIDEKLFF. The CDR3 nucleotides are TGCGCCAGCAGTCGACAGGGGATAGATGAAAAACTGTTTTTT.

The chain employs TRBV12-5 and TRBJ2-7, with 9 nucleotides matching TRBD2. Germline CDR1 is LGHNT and CDR2 is FRNRAP. Trimming cost V 1 base and J 1 base; bases outside gene matches: 5. The CDR3 consists of 16 residues. Here the CDR3 reads CASGLGSGLASYEQYF. For the CDR3, the DNA is TGTGCTAGTGGTTTGGGTAGTGGACTAGCGTCCTACGAGCAGTACTTC.